The rows below give T cell receptor beta chains drawn from one sample of a study of blood T cell repertoires in COVID-19. Profiling relied on immunoSEQ multiplex PCR, and the TCRdb table lists in-frame clones only, not all of them. The sample consists of some 160,000 clones, about 85% of them appearing once. Material for sequencing was PBMCs or T cells enriched from blood (not recorded which). The receptors here all came from a woman aged 50 to 60 who had recovered from COVID-19. Both conserved end residues are part of each CDR3. The order of the fields is D gene, J gene, clone size, CDR3 length, V gene, CDR3 DNA, CDR3 protein. D genes are given only for firm matches. Size tells how often a clone was seen (once, few, many) or the class of an expanded clone, and some rows leave it out.

>TRBD2|TRBJ2-3|NA|18|TRBV5-1
TGCGCCAGCAGCCCGACTAGCGGGGGGGCCGGATTATGGGATACGCAGTATTTT
CASSPTSGGAGLWDTQYF
>TRBD1|TRBJ2-2|few|14|TRBV9
TGTGCCAGCAGCTCACGGACAGGTACCGGGGAGCTGTTTTTT
CASSSRTGTGELFF
>NA|TRBJ1-3|NA|14|TRBV14
TGTGCCAGCAGCCAAGAGGGCAGGGGAGTCGCCATATATTTT
CASSQEGRGVAIYF
>NA|TRBJ2-5|NA|13|TRBV5-8
TGTGCCAGCAGCTCGCGGGGACAAGAGACCCAGTACTTC
CASSSRGQETQYF
>TRBD1|TRBJ1-5|NA|14|TRBV19
TGTGCCAGTAGTATGGGACAGGGGATGCAGCCCCAGCATTTT
CASSMGQGMQPQHF
>TRBD2|TRBJ2-3|NA|18|TRBV11-3
TGTGCCAGCAGCCCGGGTGCTAGCGGGAGCTTAAGCACAGATACGCAGTATTTT
CASSPGASGSLSTDTQYF
>NA|TRBJ2-3|NA|15|TRBV6-5
TGTGCCAGCAGAGCTGGGGGCAGGGTGGCAGATACGCAGTATTTT
CASRAGGRVADTQYF
>TRBD1|TRBJ1-4|NA|18|TRBV5-6
TGTGCCAGCAGCTTGTCAGGACAGGGGTCGGGGTATAATGAAAAACTGTTTTTT
CASSLSGQGSGYNEKLFF
>TRBD2|TRBJ2-1|NA|14|TRBV9
TGTGCCAGCAGCCTAGCGGGAGTGTGGAATGAGCAGTTCTTC
CASSLAGVWNEQFF
>NA|TRBJ1-3|NA|14|TRBV9
TGTGCCAGCAGCGTAGCCCCGGCGGTTTACACCATATATTTT
CASSVAPAVYTIYF
>TRBD1|TRBJ1-1|NA|15|TRBV29-1
TGCAGCGTTGGCCGTACAGGGGAACTGAACACTGAAGCTTTCTTT
CSVGRTGELNTEAFF
>TRBD2|TRBJ2-2|NA|17|TRBV2
TGTGCCAGCAGTGAAGGATACGCGGGAGGGCTGTTCGGGGAGCTGTTTTTT
CASSEGYAGGLFGELFF
>NA|TRBJ1-4|NA|15|TRBV6-2/TRBV6-3
TGTGCCAGCAGTTACTCGGCGGGAGAGAAGGAAAAACTGTTTTTT
CASSYSAGEKEKLFF
>NA|TRBJ2-1|NA|13|TRBV27
TGTGCCAGCAGTCCCTCCGCTGTGACTAAGCAGTTCTTC
CASSPSAVTKQFF
>TRBD1|TRBJ2-1|NA|15|TRBV5-1
TGCGCCAGCAGCTGGACAGGGGTGAATACGAATGAGCAGTTCTTC
CASSWTGVNTNEQFF
>TRBD1|TRBJ2-1|NA|15|TRBV11-3
TGTGCCAGCAGTCCTAGACAGGGATCCTACAATGAGCAGTTCTTC
CASSPRQGSYNEQFF
>NA|TRBJ2-7|NA|14|TRBV6-5
TGTGCCAGCGGAGGGCCTCCAGGGGGGCTCGAGCAGTACTTC
CASGGPPGGLEQYF
>NA|TRBJ1-5|NA|13|TRBV29-1
TGCAGCGTTGCCGGGGGGAACAGTCAGCCCCAGCATTTT
CSVAGGNSQPQHF
>TRBD2|TRBJ2-2|NA|17|TRBV4-2
TGTGCCAGCAGCCGCGGGGGTACACCAGCGCACACCGGGGAGCTGTTTTTT
CASSRGGTPAHTGELFF
>NA|TRBJ2-3|NA|15|TRBV4-1
TGCGCCAGCAGCCACACCAGGGTCGGCACAGATACGCAGTATTTT
CASSHTRVGTDTQYF
>TRBD2|TRBJ2-1|NA|19|TRBV6-2/TRBV6-3
TGTGCCAGCAGCCGGACTAGCGGGGGGGCGGTACCCTCTTACAATGAGCAGTTCTTC
CASSRTSGGAVPSYNEQFF
>TRBD2|TRBJ2-3|few|14|TRBV28
TGTGCCAGCAGTTTGCTAGCGGGAAGTGGTACGCAGTATTTT
CASSLLAGSGTQYF
>NA|TRBJ1-5|NA|15|TRBV5-1
TGCGCCAGCAGCTCCGGGACAACTGCCGATCAGCCCCAGCATTTT
CASSSGTTADQPQHF
>TRBD1|TRBJ1-3|NA|14|TRBV2
TGTGCCAGCAGAGACAGGGTGGGGGGAAACACCATATATTTT
CASRDRVGGNTIYF
>NA|TRBJ2-5|NA|13|TRBV24-1
TGTGCCACCAGTGACCCCAATGAAGAGACCCAGTACTTC
CATSDPNEETQYF
>NA|TRBJ2-6|NA|17|TRBV2
TGTGCCAGCAGTGGACGGCTAGATTACTCTGGGGCCAACGTCCTGACTTTC
CASSGRLDYSGANVLTF
>NA|TRBJ1-2|NA|13|TRBV7-9
TGTGCCAGCAGCTTAGCGGAGAGATATGGCTACACCTTC
CASSLAERYGYTF
>NA|TRBJ1-2|NA|14|TRBV6-2/TRBV6-3
TGTGCCAGCAGCAACGGGGTCGGATCGTGGGGCTACACCTTC
CASSNGVGSWGYTF
>NA|TRBJ2-7|NA|14|TRBV7-2
TGTGCCAGCAGCTTAGGGTACAGGAGCTACGAGCAGTACTTC
CASSLGYRSYEQYF
>NA|TRBJ2-5|NA|14|TRBV19
TGTGCCAGTAGTATGACCGACAGTCAAGAGACCCAGTACTTC
CASSMTDSQETQYF
>NA|TRBJ2-1|NA|16|TRBV5-1
TGCGCCAGCAGCTTGGATGCAGGGTCTAGGGCGGATGAGCAGTTCTTC
CASSLDAGSRADEQFF
>NA|TRBJ1-4|NA|15|TRBV7-9
TGTGCCAGCAGCCTAATCTCAACAGGGCCCTCTAAACTGTTTTTT
CASSLISTGPSKLFF
>NA|TRBJ2-1|NA|14|TRBV7-2
TGTGCCAGCAGCCCGTCTAGCGCTACTAATGAGCAGTTCTTC
CASSPSSATNEQFF
>TRBD1|TRBJ2-6|NA|17|TRBV7-9
TGTGCCAGCAGCCGAGACAGGGGACCGGCTGGGGCCAACGTCCTGACTTTC
CASSRDRGPAGANVLTF
>NA|TRBJ1-1|NA|15|TRBV11-3
TGTGCCAGCAGCTTAGACGGGAGCTTGAACACTGAAGCTTTCTTT
CASSLDGSLNTEAFF
>NA|TRBJ2-7|NA|13|TRBV24-1
TGTGCCACCAGTGATTCGGGAGAGACCGAGCAGTACTTC
CATSDSGETEQYF
>NA|TRBJ1-4|NA|15|TRBV6-5
TGTGCCAGCAGGGCTTCAACAACAACTAATGAAAAACTGTTTTTT
CASRASTTTNEKLFF
>NA|TRBJ1-3|NA|17|TRBV21-1
TGTGCCAGCAGCCCACCCATGGAGGTGGAAGCTGGAAACACCATATATTTT
CASSPPMEVEAGNTIYF
>NA|TRBJ1-6|NA|14|TRBV27
TGTGCCAGCAATACGGACAGAAAGAATTCACCCCTCCACTTT
CASNTDRKNSPLHF
>TRBD1|TRBJ1-2|NA|14|TRBV9
TGTGCCAGCGCTCCGAATCAGGGGGCCTATGGCTACACCTTC
CASAPNQGAYGYTF
>TRBD1|TRBJ1-1|NA|16|TRBV15
TGTGCCACCAGCAGAGAACAGGGGGCGGGGAACACTGAAGCTTTCTTT
CATSREQGAGNTEAFF
>NA|TRBJ2-3|NA|15|TRBV19
TGTGCCAGTAGTATCGCTCCCCGGGAGCCAGATACGCAGTATTTT
CASSIAPREPDTQYF
>TRBD2|TRBJ2-3|NA|17|TRBV28
TGTGCCAGCAGTCCGTTTTTAGCGGGGGGGATCGGAGATACGCAGTATTTT
CASSPFLAGGIGDTQYF
>NA|TRBJ1-2|NA|15|TRBV7-2
TGTGCCAGCAGCTTAGCGCCCAAGGGGAACTATGGCTACACCTTC
CASSLAPKGNYGYTF
>TRBD1|TRBJ1-3|NA|14|TRBV5-6
TGTGCCAGCAGCTTGGGGGACAGGGTGAACACCATATATTTT
CASSLGDRVNTIYF
>NA|TRBJ1-3|NA|16|TRBV19
TGTGCCAGTAGTCCCGATAGGGGATCGCCTGGAAACACCATATATTTT
CASSPDRGSPGNTIYF
>NA|TRBJ1-5|NA|15|TRBV28
TGTGCCAGCAGTCTCGGACATGACAACAATCAGCCCCAGCATTTT
CASSLGHDNNQPQHF
>NA|TRBJ1-5|NA|14|TRBV6-5
TGTGCCAGTAATCCAGGATATAGCAATCAGCCCCAGCATTTT
CASNPGYSNQPQHF
>NA|TRBJ2-3|NA|16|TRBV7-3
TGTGCCAGCAGCTTAAGGGGCGGGGTTAGCACAGATACGCAGTATTTT
CASSLRGGVSTDTQYF
>NA|TRBJ2-3|NA|14|TRBV10-3
TGTGCCATCAGTGACCCCGGGAACACAGATACGCAGTATTTT
CAISDPGNTDTQYF
>NA|TRBJ1-2|NA|15|TRBV6-5
TGTGCCAGCAGTTACTCGCCGACGGGATTCGAAGGCTACACCTTC
CASSYSPTGFEGYTF
>TRBD2|TRBJ2-7|NA|16|TRBV28
TGTGCCAGCAGTCAGACCCTAGCGGGAGGGCCCTACGAGCAGTACTTC
CASSQTLAGGPYEQYF